The clone carrying this T cell receptor beta chain has a handful of counts. Other nucleotide sequences in the sample specify the same CDR3. This sample is drawn from a study of blood T cell repertoires in COVID-19. Across the whole study: PBMCs, B-cell-depleted T cells, or T cells were the source of the cDNA or gDNA that made up the material.

Sequencing used immunoSEQ multiplex PCR; TCRdb keeps in-frame clones, though not all of them. The table has about 200,000 clones, more than 80% seen once. J lost 2 bases, V lost 4 bases, and 8 bases had no gene match. The CDR3 covers 15 residues. The germline V gene encodes CDR1 SGHRS and CDR2 YFSETQ. The chain is built from TRBV5-1 and TRBJ1-2; TRBD1 matches 7 bases. The sequenced material came from PBMCs or T cells enriched from blood (not recorded which). The receptor's source is a woman younger than 35 who had recovered from COVID-19. CDR3 in DNA: TGCGCCAGCAGCCCGGGGGACAGCCAAAACTATGGCTACACCTTC. Its translation: CASSPGDSQNYGYTF.